A selection of T cell receptor beta chains follows, all from one sample in a study of blood T cell repertoires in COVID-19. Profiling relied on immunoSEQ multiplex PCR, and the TCRdb table lists in-frame clones only, not all of them. The sample contains approximately 220,000 clones, 85% of which appear only once. Sequenced sample: peripheral blood. All receptors come from a man aged 50 to 60 who had recovered from COVID-19. CDR3s include the opening cysteine and the closing phenylalanine or tryptophan. A D gene is named only where the DNA matches it firmly. The size of a clone is reported for some rows only, either as once, few or many, or as a class for expanded clones.

clone size,V gene,CDR3 length,J gene,D gene,CDR3 DNA,CDR3 protein
few,TRBV5-4,14,TRBJ1-5,NA,TGTGCCAGCAGCTTGCAGGGGATAGATCAGCCCCAGCATTTT,CASSLQGIDQPQHF
NA,TRBV7-8,15,TRBJ1-1,TRBD1,TGTGCCAGCAGCGTACAGACAGGGATGAACACTGAAGCTTTCTTT,CASSVQTGMNTEAFF
NA,TRBV5-3,14,TRBJ2-5,NA,TGTGCCAGAAGCTTGGCAAAGGGGCTTGAGACCCAGTACTTC,CARSLAKGLETQYF
NA,TRBV27,15,TRBJ1-5,NA,TGTGCCAGCAGCGGTGCCGGGACAAAAAATCAGCCCCAGCATTTT,CASSGAGTKNQPQHF
NA,TRBV5-1,15,TRBJ1-6,TRBD1,TGCGCCAGCAGCTTGGGGACAGGAGGTAATTCACCCCTCCACTTT,CASSLGTGGNSPLHF
few,TRBV29-1,11,TRBJ2-1,TRBD1,TGCAGCGCTTGGCGACAGGGTACGGGGTTCTTC,CSAWRQGTGFF
NA,TRBV19,16,TRBJ2-6,TRBD1,TGTGCCAGTAGTATAGGGACAGGGGTTGGGGCCAACGTCCTGACTTTC,CASSIGTGVGANVLTF
NA,TRBV25-1,15,TRBJ1-6,TRBD1,TGTGCCAGCAGTGACAGGGGGCGATTAAATTCACCCCTCCACTTT,CASSDRGRLNSPLHF
few,TRBV19,16,TRBJ1-2,TRBD1,TGTGCCAGTAGTCCCCGCCGGGACAGTCCCTACTATGGCTACACCTTC,CASSPRRDSPYYGYTF
NA,TRBV19,16,TRBJ1-2,TRBD1,TGTGCCAGTACCCTAGGGACAGGCCCAGGACCCTATGGCTACACCTTC,CASTLGTGPGPYGYTF
NA,TRBV3-1/TRBV3-2,16,TRBJ2-1,NA,TGTGCCAGCAGCCAGTCGCGGGGAAGCTCCTACAATGAGCAGTTCTTC,CASSQSRGSSYNEQFF
NA,TRBV28,14,TRBJ2-1,NA,TGTGCCAGCACTCCGACAGGGAGGCGCAATGAGCAGTTCTTC,CASTPTGRRNEQFF
NA,TRBV19,17,TRBJ1-5,TRBD1,TGTGCCAGTAGTATAGATCGGTGGACAGGGAAAAATCAGCCCCAGCATTTT,CASSIDRWTGKNQPQHF
NA,TRBV7-6,14,TRBJ2-7,NA,TGTGCCAGCAGCTTAGTCCCAGATTCCTACGAGCAGTACTTC,CASSLVPDSYEQYF
few,TRBV29-1,14,TRBJ2-7,TRBD2,TGCAGCGTTGGCGGGACTAGCGGGATCTACGAGCAGTACTTC,CSVGGTSGIYEQYF
NA,TRBV5-1,13,TRBJ2-1,NA,TGCGCCAGCAGCCTGAGCTCCTACAATGAGCAGTTCTTC,CASSLSSYNEQFF
NA,TRBV2,16,TRBJ2-1,TRBD2,TGTGCCAGCAGTGAGGGACTAGCGGGACCCTACAATGAGCAGTTCTTC,CASSEGLAGPYNEQFF